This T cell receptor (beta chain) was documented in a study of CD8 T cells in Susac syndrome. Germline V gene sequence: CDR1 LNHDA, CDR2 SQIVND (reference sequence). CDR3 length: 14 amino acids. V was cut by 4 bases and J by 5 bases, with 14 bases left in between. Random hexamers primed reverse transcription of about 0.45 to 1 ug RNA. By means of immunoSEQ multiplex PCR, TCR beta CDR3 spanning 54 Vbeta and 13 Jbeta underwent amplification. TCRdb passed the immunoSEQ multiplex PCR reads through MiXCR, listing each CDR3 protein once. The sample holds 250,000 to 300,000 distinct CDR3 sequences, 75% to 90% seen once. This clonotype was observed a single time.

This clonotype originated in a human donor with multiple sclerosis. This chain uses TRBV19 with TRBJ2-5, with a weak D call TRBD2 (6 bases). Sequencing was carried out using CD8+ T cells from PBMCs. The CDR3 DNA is TGTGCCAGTAGTACCTTCGGGGGTGCGGAGACCCAGTACTTC. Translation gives CASSTFGGAETQYF.